Listed below are T cell receptor beta chains from one sample, sequenced in a study of circulating and synovial CD4+ cells in juvenile arthritis. Using immunoSEQ multiplex PCR, the repertoire was profiled, and TCRdb retains in-frame clones only, with some absent. The sample consists of around 32,000 clones, around 95% of them appearing once. What was sequenced was CD4+ T cells from blood. The receptor set was obtained from a human donor with juvenile idiopathic arthritis. Each CDR3 is given without its conserved first and last residue. Fields, in order: V gene, clone size, CDR3 protein. Part of the rows lack a size; the others show once, few, many or a class for expanded clones.

v_call: TRBV5-5; clone_size: -; cdr3_aa: ASSGLLGRGEKLF
v_call: TRBV11-2; clone_size: -; cdr3_aa: ASSLDLSRVYEQY
v_call: TRBV19; clone_size: -; cdr3_aa: ASSMTGAGRTEAF
v_call: TRBV7-7; clone_size: -; cdr3_aa: ASSFLEGRQETQY
v_call: TRBV30; clone_size: -; cdr3_aa: AWSRGPTEAF
v_call: TRBV4-1; clone_size: once; cdr3_aa: ASSRPSPPNEQF
v_call: TRBV19; clone_size: few; cdr3_aa: ASSPRRQVTTGELF
v_call: TRBV5-8; clone_size: -; cdr3_aa: ASSSYRGRRDEKLF
v_call: TRBV29-1; clone_size: -; cdr3_aa: SHTHPSGSDEQF
v_call: TRBV9; clone_size: -; cdr3_aa: ASSVGEVGATQY
v_call: TRBV19; clone_size: -; cdr3_aa: ASSIAPGISYEQY
v_call: TRBV27; clone_size: -; cdr3_aa: ASSLRHRENYGYT
v_call: TRBV2; clone_size: -; cdr3_aa: ASGGAGGRETQY
v_call: TRBV11-2; clone_size: -; cdr3_aa: ASSNTTGDTIY
v_call: TRBV14; clone_size: -; cdr3_aa: ASSQDLRQEAF
v_call: TRBV10-2; clone_size: -; cdr3_aa: ASSEIGVQETQY
v_call: TRBV4-1; clone_size: -; cdr3_aa: ASSRPGTSGSNEQF
v_call: TRBV14; clone_size: -; cdr3_aa: ASSQALSNTEAF
v_call: TRBV20-1; clone_size: -; cdr3_aa: SALARGGYT
v_call: TRBV4-1; clone_size: -; cdr3_aa: ASSQGLAGSTDTQY
v_call: TRBV2; clone_size: -; cdr3_aa: ASTPGQGARHGYT
v_call: TRBV7-2; clone_size: -; cdr3_aa: ASSPRAAPGSHNEQF
v_call: TRBV27; clone_size: -; cdr3_aa: ASSLLGGLDDNEQF
v_call: TRBV7-2; clone_size: -; cdr3_aa: ASSLGRGSTEAF
v_call: TRBV10-3; clone_size: once; cdr3_aa: AISGTLMGEKLF
v_call: TRBV2; clone_size: -; cdr3_aa: ASSRGQGATGELF
v_call: TRBV7-9; clone_size: -; cdr3_aa: ASSLSMAGNNEQF
v_call: TRBV2; clone_size: -; cdr3_aa: ASSPTSGGYNEQF
v_call: TRBV4-1; clone_size: -; cdr3_aa: ASSQEEELAGNGAQY
v_call: TRBV6-1; clone_size: -; cdr3_aa: ASRLTGEETQY
v_call: TRBV7-2; clone_size: -; cdr3_aa: ASSSLGTYGYT
v_call: TRBV9; clone_size: -; cdr3_aa: ASSVKPGQGDTGELF
v_call: TRBV10-2; clone_size: -; cdr3_aa: ASSYKGDLPTYGYT
v_call: TRBV7-2; clone_size: -; cdr3_aa: ASSLTSPGTDTQY
v_call: TRBV15; clone_size: -; cdr3_aa: ATSRDRGASSYNSPLH
v_call: TRBV7-8; clone_size: once; cdr3_aa: ASRRDSSGNTIY
v_call: TRBV7-9; clone_size: -; cdr3_aa: ASSLDVGNYGYT
v_call: TRBV4-1; clone_size: -; cdr3_aa: ASSQVGQGLNSPLH
v_call: TRBV10-2; clone_size: -; cdr3_aa: ASSTLAGGPGWLKTQY
v_call: TRBV4-3; clone_size: -; cdr3_aa: ASSQVTGGAEAF
v_call: TRBV2; clone_size: -; cdr3_aa: ASSEGSRPQH
v_call: TRBV5-1; clone_size: once; cdr3_aa: ASRLSSNTEAF
v_call: TRBV5-1; clone_size: -; cdr3_aa: ASSLGEGRSLAEAF
v_call: TRBV5-1; clone_size: -; cdr3_aa: ASSPGTSGGNEQF
v_call: TRBV27; clone_size: -; cdr3_aa: ASSSNIASYNSPLH
v_call: TRBV29-1; clone_size: -; cdr3_aa: SANRRLSNTEAF
v_call: TRBV7-9; clone_size: -; cdr3_aa: ASSPRGGSTDTQY
v_call: TRBV7-3; clone_size: -; cdr3_aa: ASSLNSPGELF
v_call: TRBV15; clone_size: -; cdr3_aa: ATSRDPLAGDEQF
v_call: TRBV10-2; clone_size: -; cdr3_aa: ASKGTGIYEQY
v_call: TRBV9; clone_size: -; cdr3_aa: ASSVAGRPGYT
v_call: TRBV9; clone_size: -; cdr3_aa: ASSIGDRDEAF
v_call: TRBV2; clone_size: -; cdr3_aa: ASSNVQGHEQF